The rows below give T cell receptor beta chains drawn from one sample of a study of T cells in Graves' hyperthyroidism and ophthalmopathy. TCRdb analysed the multiplex PCR reads with MiXCR anew, one entry per CDR3 protein. The repertoire includes 530,000 or so distinct CDR3 sequences, around a quarter of them detected once, and about 10% sits in the top ten. The sample was blood. These receptor sequences come from a woman in her 30s with Graves' ophthalmopathy. CDR3s include the opening cysteine and the closing phenylalanine or tryptophan.

J	V	CDR3
TRBJ2-7	TRBV20-1	CSATPTYEQYF
TRBJ1-5	TRBV6-1	CASSEQYSNQPQHF
TRBJ2-5	TRBV4-2	CASSQARTSGPSQTQYF
TRBJ1-1	TRBV20-1	CSARAYRDRGVNTEAFF
TRBJ2-2	TRBV12-3/TRBV12-4	CASWGQSNTGELFF
TRBJ1-2	TRBV2	CASSVTQNYGYTF
TRBJ2-6	TRBV28	CASRAGMVGANVLTF
TRBJ2-1	TRBV7-6	CASSLNNNEQFF
TRBJ1-2	TRBV7-9	CASSRRQGAYTF
TRBJ2-7	TRBV5-1	CASSLTAKPNYEQYF
TRBJ2-4	TRBV28	CASGGVAAKNIQYF
TRBJ1-1	TRBV20-1	CSARLGPPEAFF
TRBJ2-5	TRBV11-2	CASSLTSGSLKTQYF
TRBJ2-5	TRBV24-1	CATSDPALGAETQYF
TRBJ1-2	TRBV6-4	CASRRQGARGYNYGYTF
TRBJ2-5	TRBV4-1	CASSQESAGVRGETQYF
TRBJ2-7	TRBV20-1	CSAGDPAGDPYEQYF
TRBJ1-5	TRBV5-1	CASRLGTWGNQPQHF
TRBJ1-2	TRBV15	CATSRDLLDVAGNDGYTF
TRBJ1-2	TRBV6-1	CASRPTSGAGLLGYTF
TRBJ2-7	TRBV6-2/TRBV6-3	CASSYSRTRGSSYEQYF
TRBJ1-1	TRBV6-1	CASSEGAGTEAFF
TRBJ1-5	TRBV6-5	CASSFSRQGARVGQPQHF
TRBJ2-5	TRBV15	CATSRVGGAETQYF
TRBJ2-7	TRBV6-1	CASSPSNPGSYEQYF
TRBJ1-5	TRBV6-2/TRBV6-3	CASTWEGTNQPQHF
TRBJ2-3	TRBV6-5	CASSYSRGTDTQYF
TRBJ1-5	TRBV20-1	CSAREQDVGPQHF
TRBJ2-5	TRBV6-5	CASSSYDREGRQTQYF
TRBJ1-5	TRBV27	CASQGGFNQPQHF
TRBJ1-2	TRBV28	CASSPTGPYGYTF
TRBJ2-7	TRBV6-2/TRBV6-3	CASSYTSTSGGAYEQYF
TRBJ1-5	TRBV19	CASTYSGQPQHF
TRBJ1-1	TRBV19	CASSRRAGAARDTEAFF
TRBJ2-7	TRBV6-2/TRBV6-3	CASSRGQGSYEQYF
TRBJ1-4	TRBV27	CASRGGGRYEKLFF
TRBJ1-5	TRBV20-1	CSARGANNQPQHF